A single sample gave rise to the 23 T cell receptor beta chains below, sequenced in a study of shared clonotypes between healthy human individuals. Assay: immunoSEQ multiplex PCR; the TCRdb copy retains only in-frame clones and omits some. The profile shows fewer than 2.5 million clones, approximately 93% of them singletons. Sequencing was carried out using naive CD4+ T cells from PBMCs. Indicated subset: CD45RA+ positively selected. These receptors were taken from a man aged 18 to 30 in good health. Some clones in this sample may be carry-over from other donors' samples.

This rearrangement joins TRBV7-9 to TRBJ1-1; no clear D gene. Germline loops: CDR1 SEHNR, CDR2 FQNEAQ (reference sequence). This CDR3 contains 13 residues. V lost 7 bases and J lost 5, with 14 bases in between. The CDR3 DNA reads TGTGCCAGCACCGGGAGCCCCCGGACTGAAGCTTTCTTT. This codes for CASTGSPRTEAFF.

The chain has TRBV27 and TRBJ1-3; 7 positions match TRBD1. This CDR3 is built from 14 residues. The V gene's germline CDR1 is MNHEY and CDR2 SMNVEV (reference sequence). The V gene end was trimmed by 6 bases and the J gene end by 5 bases; junction bases not matched to a gene: 7. The DNA of the CDR3 is TGTGCCAGCAGAGGGACAGCCCGCCGAAACACCATATATTTT. Protein sequence: CASRGTARRNTIYF.

V usage is TRBV13 and J usage is TRBJ1-2; 7 bases align to TRBD1. Unmatched junction bases numbered 6, after V lost 5 bases and J lost 3 bases. The CDR3 contains 14 residues. Germline CDR1 and CDR2: PRHDT and FYEKMQ (reference sequence). CDR3 coding DNA: TGTGCCAGCAGCCGGACAGGAGGGGACTATGGCTACACCTTC. This encodes CASSRTGGDYGYTF.

The chain employs TRBV28 and TRBJ2-7; the match to TRBD2 covers 8 bases. The germline V gene encodes CDR1 MDHEN and CDR2 SYDVKM. The CDR3 has 14 amino acids. The J segment lost 3 bases and the V segment lost 7 bases, leaving 8 bases of the junction unmatched. CDR3 in DNA: TGTGCCAGCACCTATAGCGGGATATACTACGAGCAGTACTTC. Its protein is CASTYSGIYYEQYF.

V gene TRBV10-1 combines with J gene TRBJ1-1; D not certain. Germline CDR1 reads WNHNN; CDR2 reads SYGVQD (reference sequence). V gave up 8 bases and J gave up 1 base, with 11 bases separating them. This CDR3 comprises 13 residues. CDR3 in amino acids: CASQETANTEAFF. The CDR3 coding sequence is TGCGCCAGCCAAGAAACAGCGAACACTGAAGCTTTCTTT.

The chain is built from TRBV4-2 and TRBJ2-7; 10 bases agree with TRBD1. The ends lost 3 bases at V and 4 bases at J; junction bases unmatched: 6. From germline, CDR1 is LGHNA and CDR2 YNFKEQ. CDR3 length equals 15 residues. The CDR3 is CASSQGDRGFYEQYF. The CDR3 DNA follows: TGTGCCAGCAGCCAGGGGGACAGGGGCTTTTACGAGCAGTACTTC.

The rearrangement uses TRBV5-5 and TRBJ1-1; TRBD1 is a possible D gene (5 bases). V was cut by 4 bases and J by 5 bases, with 18 bases left in between. The CDR3 runs 15 residues. Germline V gene sequence: CDR1 SGHKS, CDR2 YYEKEE (reference sequence). The CDR3 loop is CASSRGWGMGTEAFF. The CDR3 bases are TGTGCCAGCAGCCGCGGTTGGGGGATGGGGACTGAAGCTTTCTTT.

CDR3 protein: CAWKGGIGSGANVLTF. The CDR3 bases are TGTGCCTGGAAAGGCGGGATTGGCTCTGGGGCCAACGTCCTGACTTTC. This chain links TRBV30 with TRBJ2-6, with D possibly TRBD2 on 6 matching bases. The CDR3 has 16 residues. Deletions cut 4 bases from V and 0 bases from J, with 13 bases between. Germline loops: CDR1 GTSNPN, CDR2 SVGIG (reference sequence).

The V call is TRBV30, the J call TRBJ1-2; D is possibly TRBD1 (5 bases). Trimming removed 5 bases at V and 4 bases at J, with 11 bases between. The CDR3 extends over 12 amino acids. Per germline, CDR1 GTSNPN and CDR2 SVGIG (reference sequence). CDR3 nucleotides: TGTGCCTGGGGGGGACCTCTCTATGGCTACACCTTC. The encoded protein is CAWGGPLYGYTF.

The chain carries TRBV6-4 and TRBJ2-1, with D maybe TRBD1 (7 bases). The V end was cut by 6 bases, the J end by 5 bases, with 14 bases between. Germline V CDR1 and CDR2: MRHNA, SNTAGT. This CDR3 comprises 14 residues. DNA of the CDR3: TGTGCCAGCAGAGGGACTCAGGGGGACAATGAGCAGTTCTTC. Its protein is CASRGTQGDNEQFF.

The genes are TRBV18 and TRBJ2-7; 8 bases agree with TRBD2. V was clipped by 0 bases and J by 1 base; unmatched bases: 5. Germline V CDR1 and CDR2: KGHSH, LQKENI. The CDR3 totals 16 residues. The chain's CDR3 is CASSPPGREGSYEQYF. The CDR3, as DNA: TGTGCCAGCTCACCACCGGGCCGGGAGGGGTCCTACGAGCAGTACTTC. Full variable domain (outside the CDR3, taken from reference TRBV18 and TRBJ2-7): NAGVMQNPRHLVRRRGQEARLRCSPMKGHSHVYWYRQLPEEGLKFMVYLQKENIIDESGMPKERFSAEFPKEGPSILRIQQVVRGDSAAYFCASSPPGREGSYEQYFGPGTRLTVT.

The table lists this clone with a count of one. V is TRBV6-6 and J is TRBJ1-5; D is ambiguous. Germline CDR1 and CDR2: MNHNY and SVGAGI (reference sequence). The V and J ends lost 5 bases and 1 base respectively, with 12 bases between them. The CDR3 extends over 15 amino acids. CDR3: CASSITRQSNQPQHF. The CDR3 nucleotides are TGTGCCAGCAGTATCACACGCCAGAGCAATCAGCCCCAGCATTTT.

This chain joins TRBV18 and TRBJ2-7; 10 nucleotides match TRBD1. There are 15 residues in the CDR3. J was trimmed by 5 bases and V by 3 bases; bases with no gene match: 7. The V gene's germline CDR1 is KGHSH and CDR2 LQKENI. The CDR3 sequence is CASSPGTGADNEQYF. CDR3 DNA: TGTGCCAGCTCACCCGGGACAGGGGCGGATAACGAGCAGTACTTC.

A note on this clone: Other DNA sequences within the sample encode an identical CDR3. This chain connects TRBV5-1 to TRBJ2-2; 8 nucleotides agree with TRBD1. The CDR3 extends over 14 amino acids. The junction had 2 bases not matched to a gene; V was cut back by 4 bases and J by 3 bases. CDR1 is SGHRS, CDR2 YFSETQ, per germline. The CDR3 spells CASSQGAHTGELFF. In nucleotides, the CDR3 is TGCGCCAGCAGCCAGGGGGCGCACACCGGGGAGCTGTTTTTT.

V gene TRBV11-1 combines with J gene TRBJ1-2, with D uncertain. The germline gives CDR1 SGHAT, CDR2 FQDESV (reference sequence). The germline V and J ends were trimmed by 4 bases and 4 bases, with 19 bases remaining between them. The CDR3 runs 16 residues. CDR3 nucleotides: TGTGCCAGCAGCTCCCGTGGCGCAGGAGCTACCTATGGCTACACCTTC. Translating gives CASSSRGAGATYGYTF.

The gene calls are TRBV6-6 and TRBJ2-2; 9 positions agree with TRBD2. This CDR3 is built from 16 residues. Germline V gene sequence: CDR1 MNHNY, CDR2 SVGAGI (reference sequence). The ends lost 7 bases at V and 1 base at J; junction bases unmatched: 7. The CDR3, as DNA: TGTGCCAGCAACCAGGGACTAGCAGAGAACACCGGGGAGCTGTTTTTT. It specifies CASNQGLAENTGELFF.

This chain uses TRBV28 with TRBJ1-2; no reliable D call. The CDR3 is 14 residues long. Germline CDR1 and CDR2: MDHEN and SYDVKM. The V end lost 6 bases, the J end lost 4 bases, and 15 bases lay between the germline ends. The CDR3 bases are TGTGCCAGCAGCCCCGAGCTGTACGTCTATGGCTACACCTTC. This sequence encodes CASSPELYVYGYTF.

V gene TRBV5-1 combines with J gene TRBJ2-7, with 7 bases lining up with TRBD1. Germline CDR1 SGHRS, CDR2 YFSETQ. V was clipped by 7 bases and J by 0 bases; unmatched bases: 4. This CDR3 has 13 residues. The CDR3 protein is CASGQASSYEQYF. The CDR3 nucleotides read TGCGCCAGCGGACAGGCCAGCTCCTACGAGCAGTACTTC.

V and J are TRBV6-5 and TRBJ2-1; D call uncertain. The CDR3 covers 13 residues. The V end lost 3 bases, the J end lost 7 bases, and 10 bases lay between the germline ends. CDR1 MNHEY and CDR2 SVGAGI come from the germline V gene. The CDR3 nucleotides are TGTGCCAGCAGTTATGGTAGGCGGAATGAGCAGTTCTTC. Translated, it gives CASSYGRRNEQFF.

The J gene is TRBJ1-3, the V gene TRBV28; the match to TRBD1 covers 7 bases. The germline V gene encodes CDR1 MDHEN and CDR2 SYDVKM. CDR3 length: 14 residues. The trim removed 6 bases at V and 4 bases at J, leaving 6 bases unmatched. The CDR3 sequence is CASSRQGKGNTIYF. DNA of the CDR3: TGTGCCAGCAGCAGACAGGGAAAGGGAAACACCATATATTTT.

The V gene is TRBV7-2, the J gene TRBJ1-2; D is possibly TRBD1 (6 bases). V gave up 5 bases and J gave up 2 bases, with 12 bases separating them. Germline lookup yields CDR1 SGHTA and CDR2 FQGNSA. CDR3 length: 14 amino acids. This CDR3 is CASSVRGGNYGYTF. The CDR3 DNA reads TGTGCCAGCAGCGTTCGTGGGGGCAACTATGGCTACACCTTC.

The chain combines TRBV7-2 with TRBJ2-3, with D maybe TRBD2 (6 bases). Germline V gives CDR1 SGHTA, CDR2 FQGNSA. Trimming removed 1 base from V and 2 bases from J, with 10 bases in between. This CDR3 contains 15 residues. The CDR3 DNA follows: TGTGCCAGCAGCTTAGAAGCGGGTGACACAGATACGCAGTATTTT. Protein sequence: CASSLEAGDTDTQYF.

This rearrangement joins TRBV28 to TRBJ2-7, with D tentatively TRBD2 (7 bases). The CDR3 totals 16 residues. Per germline, CDR1 MDHEN and CDR2 SYDVKM. V was pared by 2 bases and J by 3 bases, with 17 bases between. The CDR3 loop is CASSLDGGGDLYEQYF. CDR3 nucleotides: TGTGCCAGCAGTTTAGACGGAGGGGGGGATCTCTACGAGCAGTACTTC.